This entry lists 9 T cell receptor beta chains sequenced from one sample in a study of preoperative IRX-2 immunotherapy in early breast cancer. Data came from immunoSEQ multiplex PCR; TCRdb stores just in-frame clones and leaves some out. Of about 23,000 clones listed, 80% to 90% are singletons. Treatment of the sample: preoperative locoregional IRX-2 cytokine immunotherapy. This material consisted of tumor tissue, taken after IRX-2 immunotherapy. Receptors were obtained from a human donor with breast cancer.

Here the CDR3 reads CASSLDFGGAVDTQYF. CDR3 DNA: TGCGCCAGCAGCTTGGACTTTGGGGGGGCGGTAGATACGCAGTATTTT. The chain recombines TRBV5-1 with TRBJ2-3; TRBD2 is a possible D gene (7 bases). V dropped 0 bases and J dropped 5 bases, with 16 bases sitting between them. The V gene's germline CDR1 is SGHRS and CDR2 YFSETQ. The CDR3 totals 16 residues.

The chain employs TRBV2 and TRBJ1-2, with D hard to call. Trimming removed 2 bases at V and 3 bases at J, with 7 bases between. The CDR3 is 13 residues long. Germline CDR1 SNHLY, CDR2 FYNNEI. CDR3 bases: TGTGCCAGCAGTGAACAGGACTACTATGGCTACACCTTC. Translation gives CASSEQDYYGYTF.

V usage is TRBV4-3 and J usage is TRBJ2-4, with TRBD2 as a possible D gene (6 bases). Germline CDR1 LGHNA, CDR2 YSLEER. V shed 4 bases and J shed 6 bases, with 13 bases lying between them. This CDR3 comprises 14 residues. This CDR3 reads CASSPRVEGNIQYF. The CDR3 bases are TGCGCCAGCAGCCCCCGGGTGGAGGGAAACATTCAGTACTTC.

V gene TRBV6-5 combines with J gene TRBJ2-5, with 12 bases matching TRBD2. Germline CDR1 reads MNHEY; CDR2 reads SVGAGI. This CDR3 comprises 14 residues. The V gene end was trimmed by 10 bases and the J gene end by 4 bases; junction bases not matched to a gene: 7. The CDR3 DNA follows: TGTGCCACCACTGGACTAGCGGGGACAGAGACCCAGTACTTC. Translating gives CATTGLAGTETQYF.

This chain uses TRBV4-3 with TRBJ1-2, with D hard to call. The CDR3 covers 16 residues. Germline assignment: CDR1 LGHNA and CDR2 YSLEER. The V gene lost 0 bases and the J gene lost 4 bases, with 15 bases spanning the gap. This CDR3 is CASSQDYAGNFYGYTF. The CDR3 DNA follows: TGCGCCAGCAGCCAAGATTACGCCGGAAATTTCTATGGCTACACCTTC.

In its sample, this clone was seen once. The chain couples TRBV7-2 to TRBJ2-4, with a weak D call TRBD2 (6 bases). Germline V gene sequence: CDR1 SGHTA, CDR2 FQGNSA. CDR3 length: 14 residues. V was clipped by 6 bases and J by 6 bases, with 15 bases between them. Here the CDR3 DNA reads TGTGCCAGCAGGCTAGAGGTGGGGGGAAACATTCAGTACTTC. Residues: CASRLEVGGNIQYF.

CDR3 sequence reads: CASSFPWRVGYEQYF. CDR3 sequence (DNA): TGTGCCAGCAGCTTCCCTTGGCGGGTGGGTTACGAGCAGTACTTC. V and J are TRBV5-8 and TRBJ2-7; D is perhaps TRBD2 (5 bases). The V gene's germline CDR1 is SGHTS and CDR2 YDEGEE. V was shortened by 2 bases and J by 4 bases, with 16 bases between the two germline ends. The CDR3 covers 15 residues.

The CDR3 sequence: CATSRDWGNTDTQYF. The CDR3 nucleotides read TGTGCCACCAGCAGAGATTGGGGGAACACAGATACGCAGTATTTT. This chain uses TRBV15 with TRBJ2-3, with D perhaps assigned TRBD1 or TRBD2 (5 bases each). The CDR3 loop spans 15 amino acids. Germline V gives CDR1 LNHNV, CDR2 YYDKDF (reference sequence). Trimming removed 0 bases at V and 2 bases at J, with 9 bases between.

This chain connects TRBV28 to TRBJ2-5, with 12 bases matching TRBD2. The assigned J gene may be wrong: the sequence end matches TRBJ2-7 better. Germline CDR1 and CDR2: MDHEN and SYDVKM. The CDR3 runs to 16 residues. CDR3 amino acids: CASSLWTSGRSYEQYF. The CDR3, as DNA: TGTGCCAGCAGTTTATGGACTAGCGGGAGATCCTACGAGCAGTACTTC.